The entry below gives a single T cell receptor beta chain sequence along with its context. TCRdb passed the RACE reads through MiXCR, listing each CDR3 protein once. The repertoire holds a few hundred thousand distinct CDR3 sequences, with about 6.3% as singletons. The data originate from a study of human T cells and chemical hapten exposure. As for the study in general: Sensitization applied 2% DPC to about 2 cm by about 2 cm of upper inner arm skin. Patients having alopecia areata, totalis or universalis were mostly female.

As to time point: patch test 2, 6 weeks after DPC sensitization. Described treatment: therapeutic diphenylcyclopropenone sensitization with weekly scalp DPC. Germline CDR1 reads SGHKS; CDR2 reads YYEKEE (reference sequence). V was clipped by 4 bases and J by 6 bases, with 16 bases between them. CDR3 length: 14 residues. The sample consisted of whole blood, taken in connection with sensitization to the hapten diphenylcyclopropenone (DPC). The TCR originated in a woman younger than 30 with alopecia areata. Some clones in this sample may be carry-over from other donors' samples. This sequence joins TRBV5-5 and TRBJ1-1, with D perhaps TRBD1 (5 bases). CDR3 loop: CASSTLTAEAEAFF. The CDR3 DNA is TGTGCCAGCAGCACCTTGACAGCCGAGGCTGAAGCTTTCTTT.